This T cell receptor (beta chain) was captured in a study of cytomegalovirus exposure and HLA in healthy donors. Data came from immunoSEQ multiplex PCR; TCRdb stores just in-frame clones and leaves some out. The sample consists of roughly 150,000 clones, about 95% of them appearing once. CDR3 length: 12 residues. From germline, CDR1 is MDHEN and CDR2 SYDVKM. The V and J ends lost 3 bases and 7 bases respectively, with 7 bases between them. The origin of this receptor is a man younger than 35 in good health and CMV-seropositive. The specimen was PBMCs. The rearrangement uses TRBV28 and TRBJ1-5; D is unresolved. CDR3 nucleotides: TGTGCCAGCAGTTTGTTCAGACAGCCCCAGCATTTT. Protein: CASSLFRQPQHF.